This T cell receptor beta chain is drawn from a study of blood T cells in healthy people across ages. The CDR3 length is 15 residues. The V end was cut by 7 bases, the J end by 1 base, with 16 bases between. Germline CDR1 reads SQVTM; CDR2 reads ANQGSEA. On this clonotype itself: The antigen is not known.

Together with a sample-barcoded 5' primer, a J-beta primer mix was included in a second PCR lasting about 7 to 12 cycles. MiXCR was run by TCRdb on the 5' RACE reads, yielding one entry per CDR3 protein. The data show around 1,000,000 distinct CDR3 sequences, 25% seen once. Notes on the study in general: Investigators viewed diversity estimates from one million T cells as underestimates, the study reported.

These data also formed part of another study, on T cells of mothers and their children. From that paper: The study recruited three healthy Caucasian mothers and their six children as donors. Amplification in the second PCR used the M1S primer, which added sample barcodes and 2-4 random nucleotides.

The clonotype was recovered from a girl aged 2 to 9 in good health. The chain uses TRBV29-1 and TRBJ2-2; the D is unclear. The specimen was blood. The CDR3 protein is CSARGSPMNTGELFF. For the CDR3, the DNA is TGCAGCGCCCGAGGTTCCCCCATGAACACCGGGGAGCTGTTTTTT.